The 5 T cell receptor beta chains reported below all come from one sample, sequenced in a study of Graves' ophthalmopathy and Graves' hyperthyroidism. TCR beta CDR3 regions were amplified from RNA transcripts. First-round RT-PCR with HTBI primers preceded a second-round multiplex PCR. Using its own MiXCR run on the multiplex PCR reads, TCRdb lists one record per CDR3 protein. Seen here are about 1.2 million distinct CDR3 sequences, about two fifths observed once, and the top ten hold roughly 11%. The source material was peripheral blood or thyroid tissue (not recorded which). The receptors originated from an adult man with Graves' hyperthyroidism.

Note on this clonotype: A much larger clone lies a single base off, so this may be a read error. The rearrangement uses TRBV10-3 and TRBJ1-5; D gene ambiguous. Germline V gives CDR1 ENHRY, CDR2 SYGVKD. This CDR3 comprises 13 residues. CDR3 DNA sequence: TGTGCCACCAGTGTCAAGGATAATCAGCCCCAGCATTTT. Its translation: CATSVKDNQPQHF.

This clonotype was counted only a few times. The V gene is TRBV12-3 or TRBV12-4, the J gene TRBJ1-5, with D possibly matching TRBD1 (5 bases). V lost 8 bases and J 1 base, leaving 12 bases between the germline ends. There are 14 residues in the CDR3. The DNA of the CDR3 is TGTGCCAGCCATAGAGAGGGGAGCAATCAGCCCCAGCATTTT. Protein: CASHREGSNQPQHF.

A remark on this clonotype: This may stem from a read error, because a much larger clone lies one nucleotide away. The chain has TRBV11-2 and TRBJ2-5; TRBD2 aligns across 12 bases. Germline V gives CDR1 SGHAT, CDR2 FQNNGV. The CDR3 consists of 17 residues. The CDR3 nucleotides read TGTGCCAGCAGACCTCTAGCGACTAGCGGGGGACAAGAGACCCGGTACTTC. Translation: CASRPLATSGGQETRYF.

This clonotype was recorded many times. The V and J genes are TRBV2 and TRBJ2-7; D gene unclear. CDR1 SNHLY and CDR2 FYNNEI come from the germline V gene. CDR3 size: 13 residues. The V gene lost 6 bases and the J gene lost 0 bases, with 9 bases spanning the gap. The CDR3, as DNA: TGTGCCAGCAGCGCAAGCAGCTCCTACGAGCAGTACTTC. This translates into CASSASSSYEQYF.

A note on this clonotype: A much bigger clone sits one base away, suggesting this may be a read error. This chain joins TRBV25-1 and TRBJ2-7; perhaps TRBD1 as D (5 bases). CDR3 size: 15 residues. Germline lookup yields CDR1 MGHDK and CDR2 SYGVNS. V was shortened by 5 bases and J by 3 bases, with 17 bases between the two germline ends. In nucleotides, the CDR3 is TGTGCCAGCAGTACCGCATCGACGCAGGGCTACGAGCAGTACTTC. The encoded protein is CASSTASTQGYEQYF.